The following is a T cell receptor beta chain sequence with its context. The antigen remains undetermined. The data originate from a study of siplizumab effects on memory and regulatory T cells. Findings and limits, study-wide: Naive versus memory phenotype went unassigned for roughly 80-96% of proliferating CD4+ or CD8+ clones. Unstimulated naive T cells seemed to show more diversity than memory cells did, and they also seemed to be among the major contributors to the alloresponse.

The germline V gene encodes CDR1 SGDLS and CDR2 YYNGEE. CDR3 length equals 16 residues. With V trimmed by 0 bases and J by 4 bases, 8 bases remained unmatched. The method was immunoSEQ multiplex PCR; TCRdb's version includes in-frame clones alone and lacks a portion of them. Altogether tens of thousands of clones are present, 88% being singletons, with the ten largest covering 1.5% to 2%. The sequencing sample was made of Tregs sorted from blood. The chain carries TRBV9 and TRBJ2-5; TRBD2 agrees at 8 bases. The TCR sequence derives from a human donor in good health. The chain's CDR3 is CASSVGSSGSRETQYF. The CDR3 DNA is TGTGCCAGCAGCGTAGGCTCAAGCGGGAGTCGAGAGACCCAGTACTTC.